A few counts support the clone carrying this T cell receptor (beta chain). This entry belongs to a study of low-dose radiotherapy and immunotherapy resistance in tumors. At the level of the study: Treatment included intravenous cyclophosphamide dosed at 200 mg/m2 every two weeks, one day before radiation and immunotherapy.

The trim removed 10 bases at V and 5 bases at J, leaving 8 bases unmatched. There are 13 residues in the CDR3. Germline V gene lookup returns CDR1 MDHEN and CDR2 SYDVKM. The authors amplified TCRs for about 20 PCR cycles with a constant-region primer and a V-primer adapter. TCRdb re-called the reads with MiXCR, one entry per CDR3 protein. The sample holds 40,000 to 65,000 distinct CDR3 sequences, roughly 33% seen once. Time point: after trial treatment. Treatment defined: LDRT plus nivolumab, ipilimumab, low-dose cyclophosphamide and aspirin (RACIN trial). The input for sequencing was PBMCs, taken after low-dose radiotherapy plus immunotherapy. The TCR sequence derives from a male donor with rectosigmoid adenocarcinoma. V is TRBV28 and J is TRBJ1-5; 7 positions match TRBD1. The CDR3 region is CAIQGRGDQPQHF. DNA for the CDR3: TGTGCCATCCAGGGCAGGGGGGATCAGCCCCAGCATTTT.